This TCR beta chain was obtained from a study of T cell clusters in autoimmune cytopenias. TRB amplification used 200 to 250 ng of peripheral blood genomic DNA. The CDR3 spans 15 residues. Germline V gene lookup returns CDR1 KGHSH and CDR2 LQKENI. TRB rearrangements were amplified by touch-down multiplex PCR with mixed TRB-A/B primers. TCRdb reprocessed the multiplex PCR reads; each CDR3 protein has one entry and no DNA is given. The sample data list a few thousand distinct CDR3 sequences. This TCR came from a human donor with an autoimmune cytopenia or autoimmune hepatitis (not recorded which). The specimen was peripheral blood. The chain joins TRBV18 to TRBJ2-3; no DNA is available, so the TRBD2 call from TCRdb remains unchecked. CDR3 sequence reads: CASASLAGGQDTQYF. The full variable domain, with the rest looked up from reference TRBV18 and TRBJ2-3, is NAGVMQNPRHLVRRRGQEARLRCSPMKGHSHVYWYRQLPEEGLKFMVYLQKENIIDESGMPKERFSAEFPKEGPSILRIQQVVRGDSAAYFCASASLAGGQDTQYFGPGTRLTVL.